This T cell receptor beta chain was captured in a study of cytomegalovirus exposure and HLA in healthy donors. PCR amplification relied on 60 Vbeta primers (plus 13 Jbeta primers). In the original analysis: Later, tens of millions of unique TCR beta chains were counted in an analysis, and approximately 10 million of them were shared. TCRdb's table, derived via immunoSEQ multiplex PCR, lists solely in-frame clones and lacks some. V and J calls and clone size are as listed in that table; D and trimming were resolved from the DNA. This repertoire includes 40,000 to 60,000 clones. With 7 bases removed from V and 5 bases from J, the gap between germline ends came to 18 bases. The germline gives CDR1 MNHNY, CDR2 SVGAGI (reference sequence). CDR3 length: 15 amino acids.

The rearrangement joins TRBV6-6 to TRBJ2-1; D is possibly TRBD1 (6 bases). Input material: PBMCs. This clonotype was obtained from a man aged 40-55 years in good health and CMV-seropositive. This chain's CDR3 is CASTPVGQINNEQFF. The CDR3, as DNA: TGTGCCAGCACCCCGGTGGGACAAATCAACAATGAGCAGTTCTTC.